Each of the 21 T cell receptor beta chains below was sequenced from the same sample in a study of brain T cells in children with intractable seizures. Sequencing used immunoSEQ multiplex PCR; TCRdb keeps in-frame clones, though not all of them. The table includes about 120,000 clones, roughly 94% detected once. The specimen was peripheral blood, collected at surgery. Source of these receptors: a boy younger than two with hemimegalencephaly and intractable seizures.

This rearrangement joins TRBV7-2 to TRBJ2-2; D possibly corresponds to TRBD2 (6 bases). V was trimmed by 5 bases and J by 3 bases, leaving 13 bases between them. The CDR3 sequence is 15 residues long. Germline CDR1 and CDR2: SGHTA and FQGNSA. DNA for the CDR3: TGTGCCAGCAGCACCGGCGGGGTGGACACCGGGGAGCTGTTTTTT. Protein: CASSTGGVDTGELFF.

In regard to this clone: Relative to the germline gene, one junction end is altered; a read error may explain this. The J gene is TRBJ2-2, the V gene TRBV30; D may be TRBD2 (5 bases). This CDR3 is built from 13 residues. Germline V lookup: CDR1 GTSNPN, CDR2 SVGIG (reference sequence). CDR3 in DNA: TGTGCCCGGAGGCCCGGACACACCGGGGAGCTGTTTTTT. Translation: CARRPGHTGELFF.

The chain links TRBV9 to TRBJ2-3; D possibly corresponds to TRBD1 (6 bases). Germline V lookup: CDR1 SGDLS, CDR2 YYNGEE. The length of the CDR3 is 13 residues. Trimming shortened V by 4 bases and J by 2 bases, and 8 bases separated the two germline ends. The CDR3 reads CASSRDNTDTQYF. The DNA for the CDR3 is TGTGCCAGCAGCCGGGACAACACAGATACGCAGTATTTT.

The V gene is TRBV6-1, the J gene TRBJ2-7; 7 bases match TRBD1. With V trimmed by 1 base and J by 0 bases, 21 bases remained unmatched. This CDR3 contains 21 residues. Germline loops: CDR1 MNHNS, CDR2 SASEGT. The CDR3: CASSEGSANRGLRISSYEQYF. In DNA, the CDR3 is TGTGCCAGCAGTGAAGGTTCAGCGAACAGGGGATTGAGGATCAGCTCCTACGAGCAGTACTTC.

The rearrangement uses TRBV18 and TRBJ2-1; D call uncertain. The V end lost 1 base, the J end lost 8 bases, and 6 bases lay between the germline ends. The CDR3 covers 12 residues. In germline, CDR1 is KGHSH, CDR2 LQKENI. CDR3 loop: CASSPLDDEQFF. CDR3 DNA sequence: TGTGCCAGCTCACCACTAGACGATGAGCAGTTCTTC.

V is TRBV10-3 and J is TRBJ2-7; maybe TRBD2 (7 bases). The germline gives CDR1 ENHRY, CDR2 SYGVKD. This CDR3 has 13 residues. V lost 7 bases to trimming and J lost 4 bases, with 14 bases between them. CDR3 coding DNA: TGTGCCATCACCAGGGAGGGGGTTTACGAGCAGTACTTC. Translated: CAITREGVYEQYF.

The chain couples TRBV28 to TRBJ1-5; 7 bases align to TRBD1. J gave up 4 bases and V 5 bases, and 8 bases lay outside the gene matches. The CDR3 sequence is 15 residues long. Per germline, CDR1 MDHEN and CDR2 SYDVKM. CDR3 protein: CASSLSRRGNQPQHF. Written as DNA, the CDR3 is TGTGCCAGCAGTCTTAGCCGCAGGGGGAATCAGCCCCAGCATTTT.

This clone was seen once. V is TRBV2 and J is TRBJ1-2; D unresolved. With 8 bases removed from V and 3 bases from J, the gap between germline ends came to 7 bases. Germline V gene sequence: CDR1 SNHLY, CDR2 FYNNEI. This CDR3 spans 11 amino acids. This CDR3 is CASGSDYGYTF. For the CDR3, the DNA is TGTGCCAGCGGCAGCGACTATGGCTACACCTTC. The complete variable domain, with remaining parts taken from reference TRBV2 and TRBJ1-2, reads EPEVTQTPSHQVTQMGQEVILRCVPISNHLYFYWYRQILGQKVEFLVSFYNNEISEKSEIFDDQFSVERPDGSNFTLKIRSTKLEDSAMYFCASGSDYGYTFGSGTRLTVV.

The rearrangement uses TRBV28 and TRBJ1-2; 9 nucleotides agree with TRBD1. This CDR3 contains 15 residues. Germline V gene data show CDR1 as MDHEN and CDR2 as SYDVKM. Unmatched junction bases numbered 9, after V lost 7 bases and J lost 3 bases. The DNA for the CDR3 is TGTGCCAGCACAATCGTCCGGACAGGGGACTATGGCTACACCTTC. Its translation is CASTIVRTGDYGYTF.

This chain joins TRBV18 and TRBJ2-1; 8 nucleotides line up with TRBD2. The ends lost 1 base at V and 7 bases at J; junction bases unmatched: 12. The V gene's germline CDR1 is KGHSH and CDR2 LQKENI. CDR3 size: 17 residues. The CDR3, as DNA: TGTGCCAGCTCACCACGGTTAGGAGCGGGAGTGGGGAATGAGCAGTTCTTC. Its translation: CASSPRLGAGVGNEQFF.

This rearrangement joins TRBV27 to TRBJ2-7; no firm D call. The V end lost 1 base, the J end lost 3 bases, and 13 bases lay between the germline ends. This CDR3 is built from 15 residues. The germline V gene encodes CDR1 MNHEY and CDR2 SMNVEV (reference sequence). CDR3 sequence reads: CASSLLAAPVYEQYF. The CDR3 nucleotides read TGTGCCAGCAGTTTATTGGCAGCTCCAGTCTACGAGCAGTACTTC.

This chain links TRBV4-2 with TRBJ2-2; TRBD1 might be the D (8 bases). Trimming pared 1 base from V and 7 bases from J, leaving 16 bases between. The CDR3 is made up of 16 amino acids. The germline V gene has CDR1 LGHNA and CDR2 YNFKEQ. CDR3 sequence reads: CASSQVSSGTGGELFF. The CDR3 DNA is TGTGCCAGCAGCCAAGTATCCAGCGGGACAGGCGGGGAGCTGTTTTTT.

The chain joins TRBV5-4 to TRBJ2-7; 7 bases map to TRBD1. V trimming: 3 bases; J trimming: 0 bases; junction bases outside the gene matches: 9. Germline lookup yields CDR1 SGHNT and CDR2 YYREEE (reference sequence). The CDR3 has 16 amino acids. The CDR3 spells CASSSPRGGLSYEQYF. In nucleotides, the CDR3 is TGTGCCAGCAGCTCCCCCAGAGGGGGCCTCTCCTACGAGCAGTACTTC. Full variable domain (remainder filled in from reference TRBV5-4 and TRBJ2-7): ETGVTQSPTHLIKTRGQQVTLRCSSQSGHNTVSWYQQALGQGPQFIFQYYREEENGRGNFPPRFSGLQFPNYSSELNVNALELDDSALYLCASSSPRGGLSYEQYFGPGTRLTVT.

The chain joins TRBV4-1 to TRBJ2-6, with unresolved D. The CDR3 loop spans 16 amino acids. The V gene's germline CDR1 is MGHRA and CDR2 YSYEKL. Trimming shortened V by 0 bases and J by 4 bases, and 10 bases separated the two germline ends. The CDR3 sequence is CASSQDGVLGANVLTF. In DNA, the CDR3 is TGCGCCAGCAGCCAAGATGGGGTGCTCGGGGCCAACGTCCTGACTTTC.

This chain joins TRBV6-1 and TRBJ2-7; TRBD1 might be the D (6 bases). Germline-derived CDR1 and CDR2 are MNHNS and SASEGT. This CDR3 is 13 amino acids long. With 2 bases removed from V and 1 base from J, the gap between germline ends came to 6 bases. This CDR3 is CASSEQGSYEQYF. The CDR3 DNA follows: TGTGCCAGCAGTGAACAGGGGTCCTACGAGCAGTACTTC.

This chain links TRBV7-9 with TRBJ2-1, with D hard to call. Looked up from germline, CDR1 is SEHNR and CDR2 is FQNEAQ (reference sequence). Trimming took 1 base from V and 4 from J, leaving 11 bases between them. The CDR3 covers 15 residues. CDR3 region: CASSLVRPEYNEQFF. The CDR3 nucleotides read TGTGCCAGCAGCTTAGTCCGGCCAGAATACAATGAGCAGTTCTTC.

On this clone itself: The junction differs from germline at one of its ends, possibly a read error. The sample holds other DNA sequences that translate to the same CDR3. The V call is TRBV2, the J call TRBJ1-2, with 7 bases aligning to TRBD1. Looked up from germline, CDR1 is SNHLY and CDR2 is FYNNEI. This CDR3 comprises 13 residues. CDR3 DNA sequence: TGTGCCGGAATGGGGGACAGTCACTATGGTTACACCTTC. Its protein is CAGMGDSHYGYTF. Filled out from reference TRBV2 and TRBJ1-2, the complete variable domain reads EPEVTQTPSHQVTQMGQEVILRCVPISNHLYFYWYRQILGQKVEFLVSFYNNEISEKSEIFDDQFSVERPDGSNFTLKIRSTKLEDSAMYFCAGMGDSHYGYTFGSGTRLTVV.

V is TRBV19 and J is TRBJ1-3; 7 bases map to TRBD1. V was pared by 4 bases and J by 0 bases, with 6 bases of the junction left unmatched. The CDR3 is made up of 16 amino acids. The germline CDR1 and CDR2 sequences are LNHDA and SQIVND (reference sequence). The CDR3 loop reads CASSTHRGLSGNTIYF. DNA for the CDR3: TGTGCCAGTAGTACCCACAGGGGACTCTCTGGAAACACCATATATTTT.

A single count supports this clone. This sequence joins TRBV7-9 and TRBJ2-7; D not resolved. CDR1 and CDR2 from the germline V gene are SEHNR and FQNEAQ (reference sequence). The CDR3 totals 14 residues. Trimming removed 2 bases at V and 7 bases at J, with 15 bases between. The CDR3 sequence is CASSLRNDPGEQYF. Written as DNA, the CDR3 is TGTGCCAGCAGCTTACGCAATGATCCGGGTGAGCAGTACTTC.

The CDR3 protein is CASSLASPTVNYGYTF. In DNA form, the CDR3 reads TGTGCCAGCAGCTTAGCCTCCCCGACAGTGAACTATGGCTACACCTTC. The V gene is TRBV7-9, the J gene TRBJ1-2; tentatively, D is TRBD1 (5 bases). Trimming left V 0 bases short and J 2 bases short, with 13 bases between. The germline CDR1 and CDR2 sequences are SEHNR and FQNEAQ (reference sequence). The CDR3 has 16 residues.

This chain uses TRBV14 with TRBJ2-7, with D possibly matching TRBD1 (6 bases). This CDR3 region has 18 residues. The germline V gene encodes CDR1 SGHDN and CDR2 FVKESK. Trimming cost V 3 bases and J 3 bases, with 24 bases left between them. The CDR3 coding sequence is TGTGCCAGCAGCCAGTTTCCTGCTTCCTTCCCCAGGGGCTACGAGCAGTACTTC. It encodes CASSQFPASFPRGYEQYF.